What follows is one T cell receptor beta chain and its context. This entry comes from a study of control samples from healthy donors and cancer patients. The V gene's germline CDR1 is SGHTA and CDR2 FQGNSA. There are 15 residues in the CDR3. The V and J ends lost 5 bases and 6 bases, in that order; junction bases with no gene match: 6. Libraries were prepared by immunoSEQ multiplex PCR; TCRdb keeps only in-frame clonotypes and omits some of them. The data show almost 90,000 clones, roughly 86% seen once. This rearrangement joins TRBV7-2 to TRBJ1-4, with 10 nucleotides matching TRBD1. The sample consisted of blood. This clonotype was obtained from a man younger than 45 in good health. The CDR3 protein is CASSQRQGADEKLFF. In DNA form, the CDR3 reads TGTGCCAGCAGCCAAAGACAGGGGGCGGATGAAAAACTGTTTTTT.